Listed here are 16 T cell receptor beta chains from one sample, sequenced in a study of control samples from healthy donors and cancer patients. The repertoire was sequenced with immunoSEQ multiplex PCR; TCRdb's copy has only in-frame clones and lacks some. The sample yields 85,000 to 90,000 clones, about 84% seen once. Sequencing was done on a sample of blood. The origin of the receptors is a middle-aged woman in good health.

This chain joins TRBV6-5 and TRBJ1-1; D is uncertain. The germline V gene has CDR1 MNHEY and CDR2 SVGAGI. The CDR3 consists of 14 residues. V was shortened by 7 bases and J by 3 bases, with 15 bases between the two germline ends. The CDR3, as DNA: TGTGCCAGCACCCCCGCGGGAAGAGACACTGAAGCTTTCTTT. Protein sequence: CASTPAGRDTEAFF.

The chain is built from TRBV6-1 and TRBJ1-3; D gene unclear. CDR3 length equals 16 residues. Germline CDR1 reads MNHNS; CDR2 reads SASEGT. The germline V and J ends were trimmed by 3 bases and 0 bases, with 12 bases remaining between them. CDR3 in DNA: TGTGCCAGCAGTGATTGGGAAGGGAGCTCTGGAAACACCATATATTTT. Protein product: CASSDWEGSSGNTIYF.

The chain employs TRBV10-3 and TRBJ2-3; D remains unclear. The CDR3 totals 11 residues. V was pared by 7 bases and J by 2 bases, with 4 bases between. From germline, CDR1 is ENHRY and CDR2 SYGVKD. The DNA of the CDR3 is TGTGCCATCACTGACACAGATACGCAGTATTTT. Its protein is CAITDTDTQYF.

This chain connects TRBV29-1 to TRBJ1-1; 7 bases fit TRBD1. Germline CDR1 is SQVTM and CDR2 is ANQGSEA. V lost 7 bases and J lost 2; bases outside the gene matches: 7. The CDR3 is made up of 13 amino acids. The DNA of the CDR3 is TGCAGCGGTATTACAGGGGTCAACACTGAAGCTTTCTTT. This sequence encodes CSGITGVNTEAFF.

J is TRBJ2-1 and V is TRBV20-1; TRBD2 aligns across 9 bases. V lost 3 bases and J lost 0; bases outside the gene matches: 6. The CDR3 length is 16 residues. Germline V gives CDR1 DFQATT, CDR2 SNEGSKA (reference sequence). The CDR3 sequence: CSASRSGGFSYNEQFF. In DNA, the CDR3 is TGCAGTGCTAGTCGTAGCGGGGGCTTCTCCTACAATGAGCAGTTCTTC.

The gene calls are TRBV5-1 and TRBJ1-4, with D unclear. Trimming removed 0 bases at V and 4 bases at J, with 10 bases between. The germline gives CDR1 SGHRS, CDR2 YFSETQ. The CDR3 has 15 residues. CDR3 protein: CASSLGLDGNEKLFF. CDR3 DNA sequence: TGCGCCAGCAGCTTGGGCCTGGACGGTAATGAAAAACTGTTTTTT.

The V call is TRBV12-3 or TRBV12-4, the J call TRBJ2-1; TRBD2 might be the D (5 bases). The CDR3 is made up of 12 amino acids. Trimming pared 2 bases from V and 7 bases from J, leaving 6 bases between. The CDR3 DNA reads TGTGCCAGCAGTTTACGGGGAAATGAGCAGTTCTTC. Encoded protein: CASSLRGNEQFF.

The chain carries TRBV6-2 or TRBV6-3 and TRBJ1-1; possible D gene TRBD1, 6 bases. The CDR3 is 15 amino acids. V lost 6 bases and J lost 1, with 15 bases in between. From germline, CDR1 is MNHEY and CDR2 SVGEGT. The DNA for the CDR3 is TGTGCCAGCAGCCTGGGGTGGGGGCAGAACACTGAAGCTTTCTTT. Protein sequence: CASSLGWGQNTEAFF.

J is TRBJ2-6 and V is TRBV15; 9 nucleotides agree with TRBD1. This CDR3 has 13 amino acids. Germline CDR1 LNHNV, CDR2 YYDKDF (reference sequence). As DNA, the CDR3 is TGTGCAGTGGGACAGGGCGCCGGCAGGGTCCTGACTTTC. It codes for CAVGQGAGRVLTF. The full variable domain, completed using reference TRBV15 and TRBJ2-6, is DAMVIQNPRYQVTQFGKPVTLSCSQTLNHNVMYWYQQKSSQAPKLLFHYYDKDFNNEADTPDNFQSRRPNTSFCFLDIRSPGLGDTAMYLCAVGQGAGRVLTFGAGSRLTVL.

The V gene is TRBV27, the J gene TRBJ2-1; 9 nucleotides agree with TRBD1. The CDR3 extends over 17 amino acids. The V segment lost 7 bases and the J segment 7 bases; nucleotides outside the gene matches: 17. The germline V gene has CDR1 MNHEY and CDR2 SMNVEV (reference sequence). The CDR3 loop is CASNSLTGTGMENEQFF. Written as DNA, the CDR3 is TGTGCCAGCAACTCCCTAACCGGGACAGGGATGGAGAATGAGCAGTTCTTC.

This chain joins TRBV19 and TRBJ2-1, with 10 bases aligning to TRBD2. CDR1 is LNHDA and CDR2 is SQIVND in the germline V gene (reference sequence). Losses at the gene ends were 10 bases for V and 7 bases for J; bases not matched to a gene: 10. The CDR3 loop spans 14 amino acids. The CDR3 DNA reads TGTGCCACCCTCCGTAGCGGGGGGTTAAATGAGCAGTTCTTC. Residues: CATLRSGGLNEQFF. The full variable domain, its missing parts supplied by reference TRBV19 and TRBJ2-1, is DGGITQSPKYLFRKEGQNVTLSCEQNLNHDAMYWYRQDPGQGLRLIYYSQIVNDFQKGDIAEGYSVSREKKESFPLTVTSAQKNPTAFYLCATLRSGGLNEQFFGPGTRLTVL.

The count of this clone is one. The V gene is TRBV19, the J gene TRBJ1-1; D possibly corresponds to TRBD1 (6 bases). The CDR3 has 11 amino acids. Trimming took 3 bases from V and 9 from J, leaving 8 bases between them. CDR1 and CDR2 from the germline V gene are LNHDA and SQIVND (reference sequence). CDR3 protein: CASSIRGKAFF. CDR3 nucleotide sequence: TGTGCCAGTAGTATCAGGGGTAAAGCTTTCTTT.

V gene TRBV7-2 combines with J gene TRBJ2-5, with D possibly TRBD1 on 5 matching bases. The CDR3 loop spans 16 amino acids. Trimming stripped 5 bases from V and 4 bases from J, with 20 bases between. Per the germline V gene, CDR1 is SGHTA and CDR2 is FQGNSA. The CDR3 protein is CASSARDRPTGETQYF. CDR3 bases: TGTGCCAGCAGCGCCCGTGACAGACCCACAGGAGAGACCCAGTACTTC.

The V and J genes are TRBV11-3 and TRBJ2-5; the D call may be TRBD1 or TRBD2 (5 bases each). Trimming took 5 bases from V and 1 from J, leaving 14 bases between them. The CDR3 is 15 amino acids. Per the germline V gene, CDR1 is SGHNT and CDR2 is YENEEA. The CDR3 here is CASSPVVGTQETQYF. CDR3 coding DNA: TGTGCCAGCAGCCCGGTGGTGGGGACCCAAGAGACCCAGTACTTC.

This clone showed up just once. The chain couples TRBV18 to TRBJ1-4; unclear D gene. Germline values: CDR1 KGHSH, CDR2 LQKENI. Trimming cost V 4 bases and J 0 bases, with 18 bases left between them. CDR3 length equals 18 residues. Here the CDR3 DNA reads TGTGCCAGCTCACATGACGTTAGACTAGGAGCAACTAATGAAAAACTGTTTTTT. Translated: CASSHDVRLGATNEKLFF.

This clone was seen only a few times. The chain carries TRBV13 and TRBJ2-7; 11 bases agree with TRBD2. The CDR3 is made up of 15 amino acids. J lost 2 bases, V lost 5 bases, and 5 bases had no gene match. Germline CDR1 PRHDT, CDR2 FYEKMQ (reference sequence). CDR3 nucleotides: TGTGCCAGCAGCGTGACTAGCGGGGAAACCTACGAGCAGTACTTC. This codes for CASSVTSGETYEQYF.